The 11 T cell receptor beta chains listed next were all sequenced from one sample in a study of blood T cell repertoires in COVID-19. Data came from immunoSEQ multiplex PCR; TCRdb stores just in-frame clones and leaves some out. The profile shows some 100,000 clones, about 89% of them singletons. Sequenced sample: peripheral blood. The receptors come from a woman in her seventies with acute or convalescent COVID-19.

In nucleotides, the CDR3 is TGCGCCAGCAAAACAACGACTAGCGGTTCCTACGAGCAGTACTTC. It specifies CASKTTTSGSYEQYF. The chain recombines TRBV10-2 with TRBJ2-7; TRBD2 aligns across 9 bases. Germline V gene lookup returns CDR1 WSHSY and CDR2 SAAADI. The CDR3 length is 15 residues. Trimming took 7 bases from V and 1 from J; bases not matched to a gene: 8.

The V and J genes are TRBV10-2 and TRBJ1-2, with D unclear. The germline V gene encodes CDR1 WSHSY and CDR2 SAAADI. The CDR3 runs to 13 residues. Trimming stripped 4 bases from V and 7 bases from J, with 13 bases between. CDR3 in DNA: TGCGCCAGCAGTGTATTTGAGGTGACTGGCTACACCTTC. Translated: CASSVFEVTGYTF.

The CDR3 nucleotides read TGTGCCAGCAGCCGGGAAAGGACAGGGCTGCACACTGAAGCTTTCTTT. It codes for CASSRERTGLHTEAFF. The rearrangement links TRBV3-1 (or the pseudogene TRBV3-2) to TRBJ1-1; 8 nucleotides line up with TRBD1. CDR1 is LGHDT, CDR2 YNNKEL, per germline (reference sequence). With 4 bases clipped from V and 3 bases from J, the junction kept 10 bases outside the gene matches. CDR3 length equals 16 residues.

This clone was detected only once. The V gene is TRBV27, the J gene TRBJ1-2; no firm D call. CDR1 is MNHEY and CDR2 is SMNVEV in the germline V gene (reference sequence). The V end was cut by 7 bases, the J end by 2 bases, with 17 bases between. The CDR3 runs 15 residues. CDR3 coding DNA: TGTGCCAGCAATCCACGCGGTAACATCAACTATGGCTACACCTTC. Its translation is CASNPRGNINYGYTF.

This sequence joins TRBV21-1 and TRBJ2-7; TRBD1 was called by the table and not checked on the DNA. TRBV21-1 is labeled a pseudogene. The CDR3 loop spans 16 amino acids. CDR3 sequence (DNA): TGTGCCAGCAGCCCCACGGCCGGGACAGACTCCTACGAGCAGTACGTC. This codes for CASSPTAGTDSYEQYV.

The chain combines TRBV3-1 (or the pseudogene TRBV3-2) with TRBJ2-7; TRBD1 matches 11 bases. The CDR3 has 16 amino acids. Losses at the gene ends were 4 bases for V and 3 bases for J; bases not matched to a gene: 8. CDR1 and CDR2 (germline): LGHDT, YNNKEL (reference sequence). The CDR3 DNA reads as TGTGCCAGCAGCCCCTACGGACAGGGGGCGGTCTACGAGCAGTACTTC. Translation gives CASSPYGQGAVYEQYF.

In its sample, this clone was seen a few times. The J gene is TRBJ1-2, the V gene TRBV7-9; weak D call: TRBD1 (5 bases). Germline V gene lookup returns CDR1 SEHNR and CDR2 FQNEAQ (reference sequence). V gave up 5 bases and J gave up 5 bases, with 15 bases separating them. CDR3 length: 14 amino acids. The CDR3 here is CASSPEGRTYGYTF. In nucleotides, the CDR3 is TGTGCCAGCAGCCCGGAGGGACGGACATATGGCTACACCTTC.

The rearrangement links TRBV13 to TRBJ2-1; D gene ambiguous. This CDR3 has 14 residues. The germline gives CDR1 PRHDT, CDR2 FYEKMQ (reference sequence). Trimming cost V 2 bases and J 3 bases, with 8 bases left between them. CDR3 sequence: CASSLNSFYNEQFF. CDR3 nucleotide sequence: TGTGCCAGCAGCTTAAACTCTTTCTACAATGAGCAGTTCTTC.

This chain connects TRBV7-9 to TRBJ2-2, with TRBD2 matching 10 bases. Losses at the gene ends were 5 bases for V and 7 bases for J; bases not matched to a gene: 7. CDR1 is SEHNR, CDR2 FQNEAQ, per germline (reference sequence). This CDR3 contains 15 residues. The CDR3 DNA is TGTGCCAGCAGCGAGCCTAGCGGGGGACTCGGGGAGCTGTTTTTT. This gives the protein CASSEPSGGLGELFF.

The rearrangement links TRBV10-1 to TRBJ2-7; 7 bases align to TRBD2. CDR1 is WNHNN and CDR2 is SYGVQD in the germline V gene (reference sequence). V shed 3 bases and J 7 bases; nucleotides not matched to a gene: 12. There are 15 residues in the CDR3. CDR3 sequence: CASSEASGSPREQYF. The CDR3 nucleotides read TGCGCCAGCAGTGAAGCTAGCGGATCCCCCCGGGAGCAGTACTTC.

The V call is TRBV20-1, the J call TRBJ2-1; D not resolved. This CDR3 is built from 13 residues. The V and J ends lost 3 bases and 5 bases respectively, with 11 bases between them. Per the germline V gene, CDR1 is DFQATT and CDR2 is SNEGSKA (reference sequence). CDR3 in DNA: TGCAGTGCTAGTGAGATAGTCCACAATGAGCAGTTCTTC. Protein product: CSASEIVHNEQFF.